This T cell receptor beta chain came from a study of blood T cell repertoires in COVID-19 (dated by TCRdb to the early 2020s). Notes on the research overall: Collaborator samples came from the United States, Italy and Spain and covered acute and convalescent phases of COVID-19. Where available, HLA class I and class II types were obtained from metadata supplied by the sample provider rather than from assay-based typing. Nearly every sample came with metadata listing a de-identified subject ID, COVID-19 status, age in years and sex. The repertoires were made available in a free public database intended to serve as a resource for research on the immune response to SARS-CoV-2. The samples were drawn from the first 160 participants of the ongoing ImmuneRACE study and from 1,254 subjects provided by 6 global collaborators. The dataset comprised deeply sampled blood TCRbeta repertoires from subjects exposed to, actively infected with, or recovered from COVID-19. The material from the prospective study consisted of cDNA or gDNA derived from T cells, B-cell-depleted T cells, or PBMCs.

TCRbeta CDR3 regions were amplified from genomic DNA by means of the immunoSEQ Assay, a bias-controlled multiplex PCR. Concerning the study's data processing: Nucleated cell counts per sample were estimated from amplification of reference gene primers within the assay. Sequence reads were collapsed and filtered to measure the absolute abundance of every unique TCRbeta CDR3 rearrangement. Productive Simpson clonality was computed per sample as the square root of Simpson's diversity index over productive rearrangements. Not all clones reach the TCRdb copy of this immuneACCESS table, which keeps in-frame sequences only. Checked studies attribute under half of the gap to unresolved V genes and leave the rest unexplained. V and J calls and clone size come straight from that table; D and trimming were deduced from the DNA. The sample table records under 500,000 clones; around 87% of these occur just once. Around 1.1% of the sample goes to the ten largest clones.

V and J lose 6 bases and 7 bases, and a span of 13 bases separates them. The CDR3 runs 13 residues from the cysteine to the phenylalanine. Here the CDR3 DNA is all that survives: 39 bases in frame from base 1. The germline V gene (reference sequence) supplies CDR1 LGHDT and CDR2 YNNKEL. Participants in the prospective study were aged roughly 18 to 90 years, lived in 24 United States geographic areas, and enrolled through a virtual design. In the prospective study, participants were assigned to cohorts based on the clinical history participants reported in a screening survey and a study questionnaire. Recovered participants in ImmuneRACE Cohort 3 were defined as having two consecutive negative NP/OP PCR tests, clearance from a healthcare professional, or resolution of symptoms. In the prospective study, mobile phlebotomists collected whole blood, serum and a nasopharyngeal or oropharyngeal swab from each participant. Prospective study participants could optionally give additional blood draws and questionnaires over an approximately two-month period. Blood samples from the prospective study were shipped frozen or at room temperature prior to DNA extraction.

In regard to this clone: No antigen is known for it. Base-call qualities are not available, and no considerably larger clone is one nucleotide away.

The research as a whole found: How much clinical and demographic metadata was included differed by source and by participant, and the metadata was provided uncurated.

This sequence uses TRBV3-1 (or the pseudogene TRBV3-2) and TRBJ2-1; TRBD2 could be the D gene, as 5 bases match. This TCR came from a man aged 25-45 years who had recovered from COVID-19. The sample consisted of PBMCs or T cells enriched from blood (not recorded which). CDR3 reads: CASRDVGINEQFF. The base sequence is TGTGCCAGCAGGGATGTCGGGATTAATGAGCAGTTCTTC.